The clone carrying this TCR beta chain was seen only a few times. Its antigen is not identified. The record originates from a study of T cells after yellow fever vaccination. The study, taken as a whole, reports: Contaminating bulk clonotypes could be abundant in FACS-sorted repertoires.

By 5'RACE template switching, TCR cDNA was produced, with a universal primer site and UMIs added in the process. MiXCR, applied by TCRdb to the 5' RACE reads, yields one record per CDR3 protein. Of 350,000 to 550,000 distinct CDR3 sequences in the sample, around 19% were seen once. The germline gives CDR1 SGHTA, CDR2 FQGNSA. This CDR3 spans 14 amino acids. With 5 bases clipped from V and 4 bases from J, the junction kept 5 bases outside the gene matches. Source: PBMCs, taken before the yellow fever booster vaccination. This sequence originates from a man younger than 35 who received the YFV17D yellow fever vaccine. The genes are TRBV7-2 and TRBJ1-5; the match to TRBD1 covers 7 bases. CDR3 protein: CASSQDRPNQPQHF. DNA for the CDR3: TGTGCCAGCAGCCAGGACAGGCCAAATCAGCCCCAGCATTTT.